This TCR beta chain comes out of a study of T cell responses to AZD1222 COVID-19 vaccine. Here immunoSEQ multiplex PCR was the method, and the copy in TCRdb shows in-frame clones only, minus some. The table has roughly 120,000 clones, about nine tenths seen once. The CDR3 consists of 13 residues. Germline CDR1 reads SGHAT; CDR2 reads FQNNGV. V lost 2 bases and J 4 bases, leaving 9 bases between the germline ends. The chain combines TRBV11-2 with TRBJ2-7; tentatively, D is TRBD1 (5 bases). Here the sequenced sample was peripheral blood, taken on day 0 of AZD1222 vaccination. The clonotype was recovered from an adult in good health. The CDR3 sequence: CASSLRAGYEQYF. CDR3 nucleotides: TGTGCCAGCAGCTTAAGGGCAGGGTACGAGCAGTACTTC.